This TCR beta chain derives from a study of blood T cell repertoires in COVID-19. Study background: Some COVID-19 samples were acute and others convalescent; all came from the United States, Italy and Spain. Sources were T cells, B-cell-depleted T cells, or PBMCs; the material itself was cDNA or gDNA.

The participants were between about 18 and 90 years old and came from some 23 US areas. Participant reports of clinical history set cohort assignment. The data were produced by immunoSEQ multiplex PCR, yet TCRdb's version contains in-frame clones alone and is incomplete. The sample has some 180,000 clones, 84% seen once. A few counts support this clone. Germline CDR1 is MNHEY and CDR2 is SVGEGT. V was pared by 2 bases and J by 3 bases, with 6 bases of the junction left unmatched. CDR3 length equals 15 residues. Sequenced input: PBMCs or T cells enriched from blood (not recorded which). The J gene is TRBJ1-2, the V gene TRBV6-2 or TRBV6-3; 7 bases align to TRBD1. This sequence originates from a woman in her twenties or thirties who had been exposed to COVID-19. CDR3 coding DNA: TGTGCCAGCAGTTACGGGACAGCCAACTACTATGGCTACACCTTC. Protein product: CASSYGTANYYGYTF.